This passage covers 3 T cell receptor beta chains from one sample sequenced in a study of T cell responses to AZD1222 COVID-19 vaccine. Data came from immunoSEQ multiplex PCR; TCRdb stores just in-frame clones and leaves some out. The sample shows fewer than 130,000 clones, around 90% of them seen only once. The input for sequencing was peripheral blood, taken 28 days after the second AZD1222 dose. These receptors originate from an adult who received the AZD1222 COVID-19 vaccine.

This clone was counted only a few times. The CDR3 here is CASSPVAGVTGANVLTF. CDR3 bases: TGTGCCAGCTCACCCGTAGCGGGAGTAACTGGGGCCAACGTCCTGACTTTC. The chain carries TRBV18 and TRBJ2-6; TRBD2 matches at 9 bases. The CDR3 has 17 residues. Trimming took 3 bases from V and 2 from J; bases not matched to a gene: 5. CDR1 is KGHSH and CDR2 is LQKENI in the germline V gene.

The chain has TRBV11-3 and TRBJ2-1; TRBD2 is a possible D gene (5 bases). V lost 6 bases, J lost 8 bases, and 17 bases lay in between. CDR3 length equals 14 residues. The germline V gene has CDR1 SGHNT and CDR2 YENEEA. The CDR3: CASSRLATADEQFF. The CDR3 coding sequence is TGTGCCAGCAGTAGGCTAGCAACAGCCGATGAGCAGTTCTTC.

The V call is TRBV6-4, the J call TRBJ2-1; TRBD2 aligns across 10 bases. Germline CDR1 reads MRHNA; CDR2 reads SNTAGT. The CDR3 extends over 15 amino acids. The V gene end was trimmed by 2 bases and the J gene end by 6 bases; junction bases not matched to a gene: 4. CDR3 amino acids: CASSDPAGGLNEQFF. CDR3 in DNA: TGTGCCAGCAGTGACCCAGCGGGGGGGCTCAATGAGCAGTTCTTC.